This entry lists 14 T cell receptor beta chains sequenced from one sample in a study of blood T cell repertoires in COVID-19. Libraries were prepared by immunoSEQ multiplex PCR; TCRdb keeps only in-frame clonotypes and omits some of them. The sample carries fewer than 350,000 clones, less than 85% recorded once. The sequencing sample was made of PBMCs or T cells enriched from blood (not recorded which). These receptors were taken from a woman younger than 45 who had been exposed to COVID-19.

The rearrangement joins TRBV6-5 to TRBJ2-5; 8 nucleotides align to TRBD2. The V and J ends lost 8 bases and 4 bases, in that order; junction bases with no gene match: 0. The CDR3 totals 11 residues. Germline CDR1 reads MNHEY; CDR2 reads SVGAGI. CDR3 region: CASREGETQYF. The CDR3 bases are TGTGCCAGCCGGGAGGGAGAGACCCAGTACTTC.

As for this clone: The same CDR3 also results from other DNA sequences found in this sample. The genes are TRBV19 and TRBJ2-5; D is possibly TRBD1 (6 bases). The V gene lost 2 bases and the J gene lost 5 bases, with 9 bases spanning the gap. CDR3 size: 13 residues. CDR1 is LNHDA, CDR2 SQIVND, per germline (reference sequence). CDR3 coding DNA: TGTGCCAGTAGTATACGGCAGGGGGAGACCCAGTACTTC. As protein: CASSIRQGETQYF.

V usage is TRBV6-1 and J usage is TRBJ2-7, with D tentatively TRBD1 (5 bases). The V and J ends lost 3 bases and 0 bases respectively, with 12 bases between them. The CDR3 extends over 15 amino acids. CDR1 MNHNS and CDR2 SASEGT come from the germline V gene. The CDR3 nucleotides read TGTGCCAGCAGTGAGGACACCTCCCCCTCCTACGAGCAGTACTTC. Translating gives CASSEDTSPSYEQYF.

The chain joins TRBV28 to TRBJ1-1; D may be TRBD1 (5 bases). The CDR3 extends over 14 amino acids. V was clipped by 10 bases and J by 6 bases, with 21 bases between them. The germline gives CDR1 MDHEN, CDR2 SYDVKM. The chain's CDR3 is CAIHERGGRAEAFF. The CDR3 DNA reads as TGTGCCATCCACGAAAGGGGAGGTCGAGCTGAAGCTTTCTTT.

The rearrangement joins TRBV18 to TRBJ1-4; 10 bases align to TRBD1. Germline loops: CDR1 KGHSH, CDR2 LQKENI. This CDR3 is 16 amino acids long. Germline trimming cut 4 bases from V and 7 bases from J; bases unmatched to any gene: 9. This CDR3 reads CASSLTRQGASEKLFF. The DNA of the CDR3 is TGTGCCAGCTCACTGACACGACAGGGGGCGAGTGAAAAACTGTTTTTT.

The gene calls are TRBV5-1 and TRBJ2-2; 14 positions match TRBD2. Germline CDR1 is SGHRS and CDR2 is YFSETQ. After removal of 5 bases from V and 0 bases from J, the junction contained 6 bases not matched to a gene. This CDR3 is built from 18 residues. This CDR3 reads CASRYGLAGGANTGELFF. In DNA form, the CDR3 reads TGCGCCAGCAGATACGGACTAGCGGGAGGCGCGAACACCGGGGAGCTGTTTTTT.

The gene calls are TRBV6-5 and TRBJ1-3, with D unresolved. The ends were cut back, 10 bases at V and 4 bases at J, with 14 bases in the middle. CDR3 size: 13 residues. Looked up from germline, CDR1 is MNHEY and CDR2 is SVGAGI. This CDR3 reads CAIWADTGNTIYF. CDR3 sequence (DNA): TGTGCCATTTGGGCCGACACAGGAAACACCATATATTTT.

This rearrangement joins TRBV7-9 to TRBJ2-6; a possible D gene is TRBD1 (6 bases). This CDR3 region has 15 residues. Germline V lookup: CDR1 SEHNR, CDR2 FQNEAQ (reference sequence). The V end was cut by 5 bases, the J end by 4 bases, with 12 bases between. In DNA form, the CDR3 reads TGTGCCAGCAGCCCAACAGGGCCCGGGGCCAACGTCCTGACTTTC. It translates to CASSPTGPGANVLTF.

J is TRBJ2-7 and V is TRBV2; 9 nucleotides line up with TRBD2. Unmatched junction bases numbered 9, after V lost 2 bases and J lost 10 bases. The V gene's germline CDR1 is SNHLY and CDR2 FYNNEI. The length of the CDR3 is 14 residues. CDR3 protein: CASSEHRSSGTQYF. The CDR3 region has the DNA TGTGCCAGCAGTGAACATCGGTCTAGCGGGACTCAGTACTTC. The variable domain in full, with the rest retrieved from reference TRBV2 and TRBJ2-7, is EPEVTQTPSHQVTQMGQEVILRCVPISNHLYFYWYRQILGQKVEFLVSFYNNEISEKSEIFDDQFSVERPDGSNFTLKIRSTKLEDSAMYFCASSEHRSSGTQYFGPGTRLTVT.

The rearrangement joins TRBV19 to TRBJ2-3, with D maybe TRBD2 (7 bases). This CDR3 is built from 15 residues. V was cut by 5 bases and J by 4 bases, with 16 bases left in between. Germline V gene sequence: CDR1 LNHDA, CDR2 SQIVND (reference sequence). The CDR3 here is CASSPVGGAADTQYF. The DNA for the CDR3 is TGTGCCAGTAGTCCCGTGGGGGGGGCCGCAGATACGCAGTATTTT.

The chain couples TRBV5-6 to TRBJ1-4, with 8 bases that match TRBD1. This CDR3 is 16 amino acids long. V shed 0 bases, J shed 8 bases, and the junction held 9 bases outside the gene matches. CDR1 and CDR2 from the germline V gene are SGHDT and YYEEEE. In nucleotides, the CDR3 is TGTGCCAGCAGCTTGGGGTTTAGGACAGGGTACGAAAAACTGTTTTTT. It yields the protein CASSLGFRTGYEKLFF. Combining the CDR3 with reference TRBV5-6 and TRBJ1-4 gives the whole variable domain DAGVTQSPTHLIKTRGQQVTLRCSPKSGHDTVSWYQQALGQGPQFIFQYYEEEERQRGNFPDRFSGHQFPNYSSELNVNALLLGDSALYLCASSLGFRTGYEKLFFGSGTQLSVL.

CDR3 nucleotides: TGCGCCAGCAGCCAAGATAAACAATCCTACGAGCAGTACTTC. This codes for CASSQDKQSYEQYF. The chain links TRBV4-1 to TRBJ2-7; no clear D gene. Between the trimmed V and J ends, which lost 0 bases and 1 base, there was a span of 7 bases. Germline CDR1 reads MGHRA; CDR2 reads YSYEKL. The CDR3 consists of 14 residues.

This chain connects TRBV28 to TRBJ1-1; tentatively, D is TRBD1 (5 bases). Germline CDR1 reads MDHEN; CDR2 reads SYDVKM. This CDR3 is 14 amino acids long. Trimming shortened V by 6 bases and J by 5 bases, and 16 bases separated the two germline ends. The CDR3 DNA follows: TGTGCCAGCAGCCAAGGGGCCGGGGGAACTGAAGCTTTCTTT. Translation gives CASSQGAGGTEAFF.

This clone was seen a single time. This chain connects TRBV5-4 to TRBJ1-1; TRBD1 aligns across 7 bases. The CDR3 length is 14 residues. J gave up 3 bases and V 2 bases, and 4 bases lay outside the gene matches. The germline V gene encodes CDR1 SGHNT and CDR2 YYREEE (reference sequence). Written as DNA, the CDR3 is TGTGCCAGCAGCTTAGGAGGGGGCGACACTGAAGCTTTCTTT. Translated: CASSLGGGDTEAFF.